The 14 T cell receptor beta chains below come from one sample, sequenced in a study of post-analysis software for immune sequencing data. Findings and limits, study-wide: A handful of TRBV segments appeared more often in patients than in controls, and TRBV5-6, TRBV5-1 and TRBV20-1 were among these.

Every TCR beta cDNA library bore unique molecular identifiers. TCRdb independently ran MiXCR on the PCR reads; one entry per CDR3 protein. This table holds around 400,000 distinct CDR3 sequences, about 40% found once. These TCRs' antigens remain unknown. The sample taken for sequencing was blood. These receptors were obtained from a girl aged 2 to 10 with multiple sclerosis.

This chain joins TRBV7-8 and TRBJ2-1; TRBD2 aligns across 11 bases. V lost 4 bases and J lost 9; bases outside the gene matches: 5. This CDR3 contains 14 residues. The germline V gene encodes CDR1 SGHVS and CDR2 FQNEAQ. The DNA for the CDR3 is TGTGCCAGCAGCTCTCTAGCGGGAGGTAGTGAGCAGTTCTTC. Translating it yields CASSSLAGGSEQFF. The full variable domain, rest sourced from reference TRBV7-8 and TRBJ2-1, is GAGVSQSPRYKVAKRGQDVALRCDPISGHVSLFWYQQALGQGPEFLTYFQNEAQLDKSGLPSDRFFAERPEGSVSTLKIQRTQQEDSAVYLCASSSLAGGSEQFFGPGTRLTVL.

This chain's CDR3 is CATSRDTVGLASTDTQYF. In nucleotides, the CDR3 is TGTGCCACCAGCAGAGATACGGTGGGACTCGCTAGCACAGATACGCAGTATTTT. The V and J genes are TRBV15 and TRBJ2-3, with D tentatively TRBD2 (6 bases). In germline, CDR1 is LNHNV, CDR2 YYDKDF (reference sequence). V was pared by 0 bases and J by 0 bases, with 16 bases between. This CDR3 region has 18 residues.

The V call is TRBV27, the J call TRBJ1-1; 9 bases fit TRBD1. Germline V gene lookup returns CDR1 MNHEY and CDR2 SMNVEV (reference sequence). The V gene end was trimmed by 3 bases and the J gene end by 3 bases; junction bases not matched to a gene: 5. The CDR3 is 15 amino acids. The CDR3 loop is CASSFLGQGHTEAFF. In DNA, the CDR3 is TGTGCCAGCAGTTTTCTGGGACAGGGACACACTGAAGCTTTCTTT.

With respect to this clonotype: Being one base from a much bigger clone, this may be a read error. The rearrangement links TRBV28 to TRBJ2-7; D gene uncertain. Trimming removed 9 bases from V and 2 bases from J, with 5 bases in between. From germline, CDR1 is MDHEN and CDR2 SYDVKM. The CDR3 runs 10 residues. The CDR3 spells CARGTYEQYF. The CDR3 coding sequence is TGTGCCAGGGGGACCTACGAGCAGTACTTC.

The rearrangement joins TRBV15 to TRBJ2-7, with D possibly being TRBD2 (5 bases). Matching the DNA end better, TRBJ2-5 makes the J call doubtful. CDR3 length: 12 residues. Germline assignment: CDR1 LNHNV and CDR2 YYDKDF (reference sequence). The CDR3 DNA reads TGTGCCACCAGCAGGGCGGGTGAGACCCAGTACTTC. Translating it yields CATSRAGETQYF.

V usage is TRBV6-2 or TRBV6-3 and J usage is TRBJ2-3, with TRBD2 matching over 8 bases. The CDR3 is made up of 17 amino acids. V shed 0 bases and J 2 bases; nucleotides not matched to a gene: 7. Looked up from germline, CDR1 is MNHEY and CDR2 is SVGEGT. The CDR3 here is CASSYSPGTRATDTQYF. The CDR3 nucleotides read TGTGCCAGCAGTTACTCCCCCGGGACTAGAGCCACAGATACGCAGTATTTT.

The chain is built from TRBV29-1 and TRBJ1-5, with D possibly matching TRBD1 (6 bases). With 6 bases removed from V and 6 bases from J, the gap between germline ends came to 33 bases. The CDR3 spans 19 residues. Germline CDR1 is SQVTM and CDR2 is ANQGSEA. Written as DNA, the CDR3 is TGCAGCGTGGTACCTGGCACAAAATTAGCAATCAACAGGGTTCAGCCCCAGCATTTT. It yields the protein CSVVPGTKLAINRVQPQHF. Variable domain in full (rest from reference TRBV29-1 and TRBJ1-5): SAVISQKPSRDICQRGTSLTIQCQVDSQVTMMFWYRQQPGQSLTLIATANQGSEATYESGFVIDKFPISRPNLTFSTLTVSNMSPEDSSIYLCSVVPGTKLAINRVQPQHFGDGTRLSIL.

V usage is TRBV10-3 and J usage is TRBJ1-1, with D perhaps TRBD1 (5 bases). Germline V gene data show CDR1 as ENHRY and CDR2 as SYGVKD. V was trimmed by 6 bases and J by 4 bases, leaving 12 bases between them. The length of the CDR3 is 13 residues. The CDR3 nucleotides are TGTGCCATCAGAGACAGCGTCGGCACTGAAGCTTTCTTT. Amino acids: CAIRDSVGTEAFF.

Only a few counts were recorded for this clonotype. The V call is TRBV28, the J call TRBJ2-7; the D call may be TRBD1 or TRBD2 (5 bases each). Germline V CDR1 and CDR2: MDHEN, SYDVKM. The CDR3 extends over 15 amino acids. Trimming left V 5 bases short and J 2 bases short, with 16 bases between. As DNA, the CDR3 is TGTGCCAGCAGTCGACCAGGGACCGAGACCTACGAGCAGTACTTC. Translation: CASSRPGTETYEQYF.

The J gene is TRBJ2-1, the V gene TRBV7-2; the match to TRBD1 covers 7 bases. The CDR3 sequence is 18 residues long. V trimming: 3 bases; J trimming: 0 bases; junction bases outside the gene matches: 11. Germline V gives CDR1 SGHTA, CDR2 FQGNSA. CDR3 DNA sequence: TGTGCCAGCAGCTTCTCCGGGGACAGCGATAACTCCTACAATGAGCAGTTCTTC. It specifies CASSFSGDSDNSYNEQFF. Supplemented by reference TRBV7-2 and TRBJ2-1, the full variable domain reads GAGVSQSPSNKVTEKGKDVELRCDPISGHTALYWYRQSLGQGLEFLIYFQGNSAPDKSGLPSDRFSAERTGGSVSTLTIQRTQQEDSAVYLCASSFSGDSDNSYNEQFFGPGTRLTVL.

This clonotype has ten or more counts. This chain connects TRBV29-1 to TRBJ1-2; maybe TRBD1 (6 bases). Germline-derived CDR1 and CDR2 are SQVTM and ANQGSEA. The ends were cut back, 0 bases at V and 2 bases at J, with 13 bases in the middle. The CDR3 has 15 amino acids. In nucleotides, the CDR3 is TGCAGCGTTGAAGATCCCTATACAGGGAACTATGGCTACACCTTC. Translated, it gives CSVEDPYTGNYGYTF.

In its sample, this clonotype was seen a few times. DNA of the CDR3: TGTGCCAGCAGCGTAGCGACAGGATCGCAGGAGCAGTACTTC. Protein: CASSVATGSQEQYF. This chain connects TRBV9 to TRBJ2-7; maybe TRBD1 (6 bases). Trimming shortened V by 0 bases and J by 7 bases, and 14 bases separated the two germline ends. The germline V gene encodes CDR1 SGDLS and CDR2 YYNGEE. The length of the CDR3 is 14 residues. The complete variable domain, with remaining parts taken from reference TRBV9 and TRBJ2-7, reads DSGVTQTPKHLITATGQRVTLRCSPRSGDLSVYWYQQSLDQGLQFLIQYYNGEERAKGNILERFSAQQFPDLHSELNLSSLELGDSALYFCASSVATGSQEQYFGPGTRLTVT.

There are a few counts of this clonotype. The chain links TRBV29-1 to TRBJ1-2; D unclear. Trimming removed 7 bases from V and 4 bases from J, with 13 bases in between. Germline CDR1 is SQVTM and CDR2 is ANQGSEA. This CDR3 spans 12 amino acids. The CDR3 spells CSGEGSLYGYTF. Written as DNA, the CDR3 is TGCAGCGGTGAGGGCAGCCTCTATGGCTACACCTTC.

The chain employs TRBV7-2 and TRBJ2-5; D may correspond to TRBD1 or TRBD2 (5 bases each). The germline V gene encodes CDR1 SGHTA and CDR2 FQGNSA. The CDR3 has 15 residues. The ends were cut back, 3 bases at V and 4 bases at J, with 15 bases in the middle. CDR3 sequence (DNA): TGTGCCAGCAGCTTCAATCAGGGACCGGGAGAGACCCAGTACTTC. Protein product: CASSFNQGPGETQYF.